This T cell receptor beta chain was identified in a study of tumor-infiltrating lymphocytes in glioblastoma multiforme. Notes on the study in general: RNA-based TCR sequencing may distort clone frequencies, since cells carry unequal TCR transcript numbers.

Three nested ARM-PCR rounds with V-beta and C-beta primers built TCRB libraries. TCRdb passed the multiplex PCR reads through MiXCR, listing each CDR3 protein once. The profile shows 15,000 to 20,000 distinct CDR3 sequences, 65% to 75% of them singletons. This CDR3 spans 15 amino acids. With 7 bases clipped from V and 5 bases from J, the junction kept 11 bases outside the gene matches. Per germline, CDR1 MNHNS and CDR2 SASEGT. Worth noting for this clonotype: Its antigen is unidentified.

The sample taken for sequencing was peripheral blood. The rearrangement joins TRBV6-1 to TRBJ2-1; 7 bases fit TRBD2. The source is a male donor with glioblastoma. CDR3 in DNA: TGTGCCAGCACCGAAGATGTACTAGCGAACAATGAGCAGTTCTTC. This codes for CASTEDVLANNEQFF.